One sample yielded the 25 T cell receptor beta chains listed below, sequenced in a study of vaccination and CD4 T cells after COVID-19. Sequencing of DNA taken from cultured CD4+ T cells relied on the Oncomine TCR Beta short-read assay. TCRdb itself ran the PCR reads through MiXCR, one entry per CDR3 protein. This table holds a few thousand distinct CDR3 sequences, about 37% found once. Their antigen targets remain unknown. Regarding treatment: approximately 11-day PBMC culture with coronavirus spike peptide pools or control peptides (ViraFEST assay). The sample was CD4+ T cells from blood, cultured in vitro, taken after SARS-CoV-2 vaccination. These receptors were obtained from a human donor who had recovered from COVID-19.

The genes are TRBV14 and TRBJ1-1; D remains unclear. Trimming removed 4 bases at V and 5 bases at J, with 11 bases between. The CDR3 contains 13 residues. Germline-derived CDR1 and CDR2 are SGHDN and FVKESK. The CDR3 sequence: CASSPAGRTEAFF. DNA for the CDR3: TGTGCCAGCAGCCCTGCTGGCCGGACTGAAGCTTTCTTT.

The V gene is TRBV27, the J gene TRBJ2-3; possibly TRBD2 for D (6 bases). Trimming removed 3 bases from V and 10 bases from J, with 17 bases in between. The CDR3 sequence is 14 residues long. CDR1 and CDR2 from the germline V gene are MNHEY and SMNVEV (reference sequence). For the CDR3, the DNA is TGTGCCAGCAGTTTCCGGGACTCCTTTACCTCGCAGTATTTT. This sequence encodes CASSFRDSFTSQYF.

This clonotype was detected only a few times. The gene calls are TRBV19 and TRBJ1-2; 9 nucleotides agree with TRBD1. CDR1 and CDR2 (germline): LNHDA, SQIVND (reference sequence). Losses at the gene ends were 7 bases for V and 3 bases for J; bases not matched to a gene: 6. The CDR3 is made up of 14 amino acids. The CDR3 sequence: CASTLRDRDYGYTF. CDR3 nucleotides: TGTGCCAGTACACTACGGGACAGGGACTATGGCTACACCTTC.

The chain recombines TRBV4-1 with TRBJ1-2, with D uncertain. V was clipped by 1 base and J by 11 bases, with 8 bases between them. The germline V gene has CDR1 MGHRA and CDR2 YSYEKL. CDR3 length equals 11 residues. For the CDR3, the DNA is TGCGCCAGCAGCCAAGTAGGGTGGTACACCTTC. Translated, it gives CASSQVGWYTF.

The J gene is TRBJ1-1, the V gene TRBV12-3 or TRBV12-4; no definite D call. Trimming cost V 4 bases and J 11 bases, with 14 bases left between them. The CDR3 extends over 12 amino acids. The CDR3 loop reads CASSSRTGGAFF. CDR3 nucleotides: TGTGCCAGCAGTTCACGGACTGGAGGGGCTTTCTTT.

This clonotype was recorded a few times. This chain connects TRBV6-1 to TRBJ2-7; TRBD1 agrees at 9 bases. CDR1 and CDR2 (germline): MNHNS, SASEGT. With V trimmed by 7 bases and J by 2 bases, 9 bases remained unmatched. CDR3 length: 15 amino acids. CDR3 loop: CASIQQGTGTYEQYF. The CDR3 DNA sequence: TGTGCCAGCATCCAACAGGGGACAGGGACCTACGAGCAGTACTTC.

This clonotype was counted between two and nine times. The chain recombines TRBV11-2 with TRBJ1-2; unclear D gene. Germline V gene data show CDR1 as SGHAT and CDR2 as FQNNGV. V was shortened by 4 bases and J by 5 bases, with 17 bases between the two germline ends. This CDR3 has 15 residues. The CDR3 nucleotides are TGTGCCAGCAGCTCTATAAGATCCCGGGTATATGGCTACACCTTC. It yields the protein CASSSIRSRVYGYTF.

The chain employs TRBV7-2 and TRBJ1-1; the D is unclear. Trimming removed 3 bases at V and 1 base at J, with 6 bases between. CDR3 length equals 13 residues. The germline V gene has CDR1 SGHTA and CDR2 FQGNSA. Here the CDR3 DNA reads TGTGCCAGCAGCTTGCAACAGAACACTGAAGCTTTCTTT. Residues: CASSLQQNTEAFF. The complete variable domain, with remaining parts taken from reference TRBV7-2 and TRBJ1-1, reads GAGVSQSPSNKVTEKGKDVELRCDPISGHTALYWYRQSLGQGLEFLIYFQGNSAPDKSGLPSDRFSAERTGGSVSTLTIQRTQQEDSAVYLCASSLQQNTEAFFGQGTRLTVV.

This sequence joins TRBV12-3 or TRBV12-4 and TRBJ1-2, with a possible D match to TRBD1 (5 bases). V shed 5 bases and J shed 1 base, with 11 bases lying between them. The CDR3 loop spans 14 amino acids. The CDR3 sequence is CASSDSVFNYGYTF. CDR3 DNA: TGTGCCAGCAGTGACAGTGTCTTTAACTATGGCTACACCTTC.

This clonotype occurred a few times. The CDR3 reads CASSPGTGHYEQYF. The CDR3 DNA reads TGTGCCAGCTCACCTGGGACAGGACACTACGAGCAGTACTTC. This chain links TRBV18 with TRBJ2-7, with 8 positions matching TRBD1. The J segment lost 3 bases and the V segment lost 3 bases, leaving 4 bases of the junction unmatched. The CDR3 consists of 14 residues. The germline V gene encodes CDR1 KGHSH and CDR2 LQKENI.

The chain uses TRBV7-9 and TRBJ1-2, with 8 positions matching TRBD1. The germline V gene encodes CDR1 SEHNR and CDR2 FQNEAQ (reference sequence). This CDR3 is 15 amino acids long. V was pared by 1 base and J by 3 bases, with 4 bases of the junction left unmatched. For the CDR3, the DNA is TGTGCCAGCAGCTTAGAACAGGGGGGGTACTATGGCTACACCTTC. It specifies CASSLEQGGYYGYTF. The variable domain in full, completed from reference TRBV7-9 and TRBJ1-2, reads DTGVSQNPRHKITKRGQNVTFRCDPISEHNRLYWYRQTLGQGPEFLTYFQNEAQLEKSRLLSDRFSAERPKGSFSTLEIQRTEQGDSAMYLCASSLEQGGYYGYTFGSGTRLTVV.

CDR3 sequence (DNA): TGTGCCAGCAGACAGGGGGCAACGACCTCCTATAATTCACCCCTCCACTTT. This encodes CASRQGATTSYNSPLHF. The rearrangement links TRBV6-2 or TRBV6-3 to TRBJ1-6; 9 bases agree with TRBD1. The germline V gene has CDR1 MNHEY and CDR2 SVGEGT. The junction had 6 bases not matched to a gene; V was cut back by 6 bases and J by 0 bases. The CDR3 contains 17 residues.

This clonotype was seen a handful of times. CDR3 sequence reads: CASSSTTGGYEQYF. CDR3 coding DNA: TGTGCCAGCAGCTCCACCACAGGGGGCTACGAGCAGTACTTC. The chain couples TRBV2 to TRBJ2-7, with 8 bases matching TRBD1. V shed 6 bases, J shed 3 bases, and the junction held 7 bases outside the gene matches. Germline CDR1 and CDR2: SNHLY and FYNNEI. CDR3 size: 14 residues.

Here the CDR3 reads CASSLGRVCEQYF. The CDR3 nucleotides read TGTGCCAGCAGCTTGGGCAGGGTTTGCGAGCAGTACTTC. V usage is TRBV11-3 and J usage is TRBJ2-7; a weak D match, TRBD1 (5 bases). The V and J ends lost 3 bases and 6 bases respectively, with 12 bases between them. Germline V CDR1 and CDR2: SGHNT, YENEEA. The CDR3 is 13 amino acids.

In its sample, this clonotype was seen a few times. The chain uses TRBV27 and TRBJ2-1; TRBD1 matches 12 bases. Germline CDR1 and CDR2: MNHEY and SMNVEV (reference sequence). V gave up 0 bases and J gave up 7 bases; unmatched junction bases: 4. The CDR3 totals 16 residues. The CDR3 DNA is TGTGCCAGCAGTTTATCGGGGACAGGGGGCTCGAATGAGCAGTTCTTC. This sequence encodes CASSLSGTGGSNEQFF.

The rearrangement joins TRBV20-1 to TRBJ2-5; 10 bases align to TRBD1. Trimming removed 6 bases from V and 2 bases from J; junction bases left unmatched: 15. The CDR3 extends over 17 amino acids. Germline V gene sequence: CDR1 DFQATT, CDR2 SNEGSKA (reference sequence). CDR3 in DNA: TGCAGTGCAAGGACAGGGGGACGGGGAGCAGTTCAAGAGACCCAGTACTTC. It codes for CSARTGGRGAVQETQYF.

The V call is TRBV19, the J call TRBJ1-5; D unclear. The V end lost 3 bases, the J end lost 6 bases, and 12 bases lay between the germline ends. Germline loops: CDR1 LNHDA, CDR2 SQIVND (reference sequence). The CDR3 extends over 14 amino acids. CDR3: CASSIRNPGQPQHF. The DNA for the CDR3 is TGTGCCAGTAGTATCAGGAACCCTGGTCAGCCCCAGCATTTT.

V and J are TRBV5-1 and TRBJ2-3, with TRBD1 identical over 7 bases. The trim removed 6 bases at V and 2 bases at J, leaving 6 bases unmatched. The CDR3 consists of 14 residues. From germline, CDR1 is SGHRS and CDR2 YFSETQ. This CDR3 reads CASKGGLSTDTQYF. CDR3 DNA: TGCGCCAGCAAAGGGGGCCTTTCCACAGATACGCAGTATTTT. Using reference TRBV5-1 and TRBJ2-3 for the parts outside the CDR3, the full variable domain is KAGVTQTPRYLIKTRGQQVTLSCSPISGHRSVSWYQQTPGQGLQFLFEYFSETQRNKGNFPGRFSGRQFSNSRSEMNVSTLELGDSALYLCASKGGLSTDTQYFGPGTRLTVL.

This clonotype was found a few times. This sequence joins TRBV10-3 and TRBJ1-1; D remains unclear. V was shortened by 3 bases and J by 1 base, with 9 bases between the two germline ends. The germline gives CDR1 ENHRY, CDR2 SYGVKD. The CDR3 contains 14 residues. Here the CDR3 DNA reads TGTGCCATCAGTGACGCGTTGGGGAACACTGAAGCTTTCTTT. Translation: CAISDALGNTEAFF.

This clonotype came up a few times. This chain joins TRBV27 and TRBJ2-2; possibly TRBD2 for D (6 bases). This CDR3 has 15 residues. CDR1 and CDR2 from the germline V gene are MNHEY and SMNVEV (reference sequence). The germline V and J ends were trimmed by 2 bases and 1 base, with 8 bases remaining between them. This chain's CDR3 is CASSLRGWNTGELFF. CDR3 bases: TGTGCCAGCAGTTTACGGGGGTGGAACACCGGGGAGCTGTTTTTT.

This clonotype occurred a few times. The chain employs TRBV2 and TRBJ2-1; no definite D call. CDR3 size: 14 residues. With 2 bases removed from V and 6 bases from J, the gap between germline ends came to 11 bases. Germline V gene sequence: CDR1 SNHLY, CDR2 FYNNEI. CDR3 sequence reads: CASSESPSSNEQFF. Written as DNA, the CDR3 is TGTGCCAGCAGTGAAAGTCCCAGCAGCAATGAGCAGTTCTTC.

This clonotype was seen a few times. J is TRBJ1-2 and V is TRBV5-4; D perhaps matches TRBD1 (5 bases). V was pared by 1 base and J by 2 bases, with 9 bases between. Germline V CDR1 and CDR2: SGHNT, YYREEE (reference sequence). The CDR3 totals 14 residues. The CDR3 coding sequence is TGTGCCAGCAGCTTGTGGGGGATAAACTATGGCTACACCTTC. Its translation is CASSLWGINYGYTF.

The sample holds one count of this clonotype. The CDR3 nucleotides read TGTGCCAGCTCACCAGCAGGGGCAAGCTATGGCTACACCTTC. Its protein product is CASSPAGASYGYTF. The genes are TRBV18 and TRBJ1-2, with D possibly being TRBD1 (6 bases). Germline V gene data show CDR1 as KGHSH and CDR2 as LQKENI. With 2 bases removed from V and 4 bases from J, the gap between germline ends came to 11 bases. This CDR3 is built from 14 residues.

This clonotype has more than one count but fewer than ten. The rearrangement links TRBV28 to TRBJ1-2; D is ambiguous. Germline assignment: CDR1 MDHEN and CDR2 SYDVKM. Trimming shortened V by 2 bases and J by 4 bases, and 17 bases separated the two germline ends. This CDR3 contains 16 residues. The CDR3 region has the DNA TGTGCCAGCAGTTTAAGTGGACCTGCAGATCTCTATGGCTACACCTTC. It codes for CASSLSGPADLYGYTF.

This rearrangement joins TRBV4-1 to TRBJ1-2; 9 positions match TRBD1. The CDR3 totals 14 residues. Germline assignment: CDR1 MGHRA and CDR2 YSYEKL. Unmatched junction bases numbered 6, after V lost 3 bases and J lost 7 bases. This CDR3 is CASSHPGQGTGYTF. CDR3 coding DNA: TGCGCCAGCAGCCACCCCGGACAGGGGACTGGCTACACCTTC.